This T cell receptor (beta chain) comes out of a study of cytomegalovirus exposure and HLA in healthy donors. The CDR3 runs to 14 residues. Trimming took 2 bases from V and 5 from J; bases not matched to a gene: 6. Looked up from germline, CDR1 is SQVTM and CDR2 is ANQGSEA. Regarding the study as a whole: Immune exposure information comprised only CMV serostatus. The investigators catalogued 164 TCR beta chains as cytomegalovirus-associated.

The PCR was carried out with 60 Vbeta primers and 13 Jbeta primers. Sequencing used immunoSEQ multiplex PCR; TCRdb keeps in-frame clones, though not all of them. The sample includes some 180,000 clones, around 80% seen only once; the top ten take 1.7%. On this clone: The antigen is not known.

This receptor was obtained from a woman aged 18-29 years in good health and CMV-seronegative. This rearrangement joins TRBV29-1 to TRBJ2-1; 7 nucleotides align to TRBD2. Material: PBMCs. The CDR3 is CSVERREFHNEQFF. CDR3 nucleotide sequence: TGCAGCGTTGAAAGGCGGGAGTTCCACAATGAGCAGTTCTTC.